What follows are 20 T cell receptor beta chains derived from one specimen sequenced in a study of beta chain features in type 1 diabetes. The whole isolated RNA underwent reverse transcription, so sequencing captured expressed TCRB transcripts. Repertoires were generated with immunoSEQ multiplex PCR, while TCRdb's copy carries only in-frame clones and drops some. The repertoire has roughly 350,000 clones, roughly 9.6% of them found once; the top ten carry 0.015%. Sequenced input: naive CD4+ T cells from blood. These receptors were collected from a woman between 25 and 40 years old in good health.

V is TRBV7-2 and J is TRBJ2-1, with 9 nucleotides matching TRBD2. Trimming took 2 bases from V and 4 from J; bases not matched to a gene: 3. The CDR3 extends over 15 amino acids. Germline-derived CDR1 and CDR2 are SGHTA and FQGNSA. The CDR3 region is CASSLWTSDYNEQFF. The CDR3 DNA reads TGTGCCAGCAGCTTATGGACTAGCGATTACAATGAGCAGTTCTTC.

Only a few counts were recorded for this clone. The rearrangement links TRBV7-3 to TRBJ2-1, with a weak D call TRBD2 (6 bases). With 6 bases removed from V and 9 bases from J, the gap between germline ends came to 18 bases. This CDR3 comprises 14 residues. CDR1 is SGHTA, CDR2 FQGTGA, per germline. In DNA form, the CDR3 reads TGTGCCAGCAGTCTAGCTCTCGTGGGGGGTGAGCAGTTCTTC. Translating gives CASSLALVGGEQFF.

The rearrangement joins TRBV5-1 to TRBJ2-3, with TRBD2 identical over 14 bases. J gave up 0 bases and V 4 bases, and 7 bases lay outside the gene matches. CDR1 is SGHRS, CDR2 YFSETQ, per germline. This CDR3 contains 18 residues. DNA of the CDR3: TGCGCCAGCAGCCCGGGACTAGCGGGAGTCCCTAGCACAGATACGCAGTATTTT. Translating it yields CASSPGLAGVPSTDTQYF. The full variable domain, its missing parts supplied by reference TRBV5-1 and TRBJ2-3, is KAGVTQTPRYLIKTRGQQVTLSCSPISGHRSVSWYQQTPGQGLQFLFEYFSETQRNKGNFPGRFSGRQFSNSRSEMNVSTLELGDSALYLCASSPGLAGVPSTDTQYFGPGTRLTVL.

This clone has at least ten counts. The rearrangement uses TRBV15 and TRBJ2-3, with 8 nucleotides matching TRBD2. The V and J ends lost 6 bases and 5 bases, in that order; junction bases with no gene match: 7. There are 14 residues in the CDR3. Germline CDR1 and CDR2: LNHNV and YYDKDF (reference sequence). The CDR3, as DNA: TGTGCCACCAGACGGACTAGCTGGGAAGATACGCAGTATTTT. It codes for CATRRTSWEDTQYF.

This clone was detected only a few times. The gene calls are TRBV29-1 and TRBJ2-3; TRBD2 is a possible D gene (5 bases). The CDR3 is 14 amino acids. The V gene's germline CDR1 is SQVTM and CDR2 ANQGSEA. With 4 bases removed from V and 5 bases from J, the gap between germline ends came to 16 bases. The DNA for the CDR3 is TGCAGCGTTGCCAAGCGGCTGCTGGGAGATACGCAGTATTTT. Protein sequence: CSVAKRLLGDTQYF.

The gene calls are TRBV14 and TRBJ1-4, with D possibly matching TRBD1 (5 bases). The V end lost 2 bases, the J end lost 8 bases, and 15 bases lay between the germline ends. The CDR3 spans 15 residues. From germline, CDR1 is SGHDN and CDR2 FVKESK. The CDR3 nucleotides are TGTGCCAGCAGCCAACCGGGACTGGGAGAAGAAAAACTGTTTTTT. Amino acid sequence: CASSQPGLGEEKLFF.

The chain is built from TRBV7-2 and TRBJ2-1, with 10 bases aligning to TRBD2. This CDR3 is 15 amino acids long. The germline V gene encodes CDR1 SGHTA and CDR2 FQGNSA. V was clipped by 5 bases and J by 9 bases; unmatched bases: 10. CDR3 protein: CASSTGLADPSEQFF. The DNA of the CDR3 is TGTGCCAGCAGCACAGGACTAGCGGACCCCAGTGAGCAGTTCTTC.

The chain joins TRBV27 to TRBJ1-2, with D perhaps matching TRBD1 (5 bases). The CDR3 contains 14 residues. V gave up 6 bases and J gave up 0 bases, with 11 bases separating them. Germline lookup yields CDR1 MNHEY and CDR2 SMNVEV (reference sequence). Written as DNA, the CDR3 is TGTGCCAGCAGATCCATGGGGCCTAACTATGGCTACACCTTC. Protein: CASRSMGPNYGYTF.

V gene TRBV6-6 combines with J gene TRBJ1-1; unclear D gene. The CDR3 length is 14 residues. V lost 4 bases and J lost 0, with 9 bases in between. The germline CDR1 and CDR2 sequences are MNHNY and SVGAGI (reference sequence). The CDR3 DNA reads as TGTGCCAGCAGTTTACAAGACATGAACACTGAAGCTTTCTTT. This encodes CASSLQDMNTEAFF.

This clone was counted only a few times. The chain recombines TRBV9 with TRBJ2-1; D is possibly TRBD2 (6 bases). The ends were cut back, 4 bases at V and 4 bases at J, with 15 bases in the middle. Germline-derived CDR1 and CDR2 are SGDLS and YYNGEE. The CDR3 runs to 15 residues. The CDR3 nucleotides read TGTGCCAGCAGCACCAGCGGGCGTCCGTACAATGAGCAGTTCTTC. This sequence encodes CASSTSGRPYNEQFF.

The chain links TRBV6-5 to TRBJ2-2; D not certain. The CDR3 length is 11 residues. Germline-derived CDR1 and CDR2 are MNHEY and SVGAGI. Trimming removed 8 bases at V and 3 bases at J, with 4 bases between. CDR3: CASRDTGELFF. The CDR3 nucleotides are TGTGCCAGCCGGGACACCGGGGAGCTGTTTTTT.

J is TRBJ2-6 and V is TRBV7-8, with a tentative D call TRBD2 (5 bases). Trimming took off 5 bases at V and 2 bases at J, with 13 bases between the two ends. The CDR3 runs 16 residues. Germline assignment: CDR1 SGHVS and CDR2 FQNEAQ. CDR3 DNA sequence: TGTGCCAGCAGCCCACCCCCGGGGACTGGGGCCAACGTCCTGACTTTC. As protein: CASSPPPGTGANVLTF.

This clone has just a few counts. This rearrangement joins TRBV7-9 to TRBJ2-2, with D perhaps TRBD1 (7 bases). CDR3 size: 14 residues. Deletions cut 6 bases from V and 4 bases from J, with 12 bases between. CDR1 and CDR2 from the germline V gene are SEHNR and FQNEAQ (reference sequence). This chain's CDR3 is CASRGGGGTGELFF. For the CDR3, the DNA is TGTGCCAGCAGAGGAGGGGGCGGCACCGGGGAGCTGTTTTTT.

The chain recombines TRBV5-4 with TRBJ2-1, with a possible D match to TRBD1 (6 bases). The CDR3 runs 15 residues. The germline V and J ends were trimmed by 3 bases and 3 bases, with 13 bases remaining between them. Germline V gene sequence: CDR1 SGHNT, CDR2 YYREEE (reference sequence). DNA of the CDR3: TGTGCCAGCAGCTCCCCAACAGGGAACTACAATGAGCAGTTCTTC. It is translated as CASSSPTGNYNEQFF.

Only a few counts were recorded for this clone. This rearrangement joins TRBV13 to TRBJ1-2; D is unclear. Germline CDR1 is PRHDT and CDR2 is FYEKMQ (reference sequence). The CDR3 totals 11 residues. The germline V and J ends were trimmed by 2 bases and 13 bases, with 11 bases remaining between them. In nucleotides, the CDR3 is TGTGCCAGCAGCTTAATCGGGGATCTCACCTTC. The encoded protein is CASSLIGDLTF.

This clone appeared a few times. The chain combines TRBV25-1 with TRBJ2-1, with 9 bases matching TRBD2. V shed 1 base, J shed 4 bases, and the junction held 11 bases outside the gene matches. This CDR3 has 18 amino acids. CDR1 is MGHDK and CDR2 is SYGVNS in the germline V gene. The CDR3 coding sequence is TGTGCCAGCAGTGAATTCCGCTCCCCTCTAGCGGGATACAATGAGCAGTTCTTC. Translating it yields CASSEFRSPLAGYNEQFF.

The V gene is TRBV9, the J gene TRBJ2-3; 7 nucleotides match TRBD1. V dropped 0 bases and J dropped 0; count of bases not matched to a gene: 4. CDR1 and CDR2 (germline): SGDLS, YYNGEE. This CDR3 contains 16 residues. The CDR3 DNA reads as TGTGCCAGCAGCGTAGATTGGGGACAGAGCACAGATACGCAGTATTTT. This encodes CASSVDWGQSTDTQYF.

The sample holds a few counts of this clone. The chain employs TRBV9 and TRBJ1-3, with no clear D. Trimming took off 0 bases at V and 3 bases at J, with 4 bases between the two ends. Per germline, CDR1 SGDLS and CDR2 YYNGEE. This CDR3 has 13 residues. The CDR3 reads CASSVGGGNTIYF. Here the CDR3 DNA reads TGTGCCAGCAGCGTAGGAGGTGGAAACACCATATATTTT.

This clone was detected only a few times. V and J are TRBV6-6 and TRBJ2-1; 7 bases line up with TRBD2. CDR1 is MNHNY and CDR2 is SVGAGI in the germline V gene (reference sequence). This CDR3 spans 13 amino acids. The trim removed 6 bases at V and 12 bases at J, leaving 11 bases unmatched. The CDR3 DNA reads TGTGCCAGCAGCCCCCGCAGCGGGACGGTGCAGTTCTTC. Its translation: CASSPRSGTVQFF.

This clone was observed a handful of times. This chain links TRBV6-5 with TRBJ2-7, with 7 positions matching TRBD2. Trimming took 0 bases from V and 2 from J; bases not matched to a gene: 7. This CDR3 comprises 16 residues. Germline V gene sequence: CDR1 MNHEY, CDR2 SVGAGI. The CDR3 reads CASSYSTSAKTYEQYF. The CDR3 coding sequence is TGTGCCAGCAGTTACTCCACTAGCGCAAAAACCTACGAGCAGTACTTC.